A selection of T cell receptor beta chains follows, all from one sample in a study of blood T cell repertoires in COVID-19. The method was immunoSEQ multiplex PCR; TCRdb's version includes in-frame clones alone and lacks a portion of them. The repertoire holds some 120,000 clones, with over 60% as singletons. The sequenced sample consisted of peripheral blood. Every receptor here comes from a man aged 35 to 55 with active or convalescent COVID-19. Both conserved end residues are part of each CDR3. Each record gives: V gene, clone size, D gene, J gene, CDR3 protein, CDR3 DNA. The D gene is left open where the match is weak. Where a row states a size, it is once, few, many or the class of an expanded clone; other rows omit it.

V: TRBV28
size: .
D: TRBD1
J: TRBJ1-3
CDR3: CASSSLGTGRYGNTIYF
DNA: TGTGCCAGCAGTTCTCTTGGGACAGGGAGGTACGGAAACACCATATATTTT

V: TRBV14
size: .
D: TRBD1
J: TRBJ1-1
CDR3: CASSPTYPDRGYTEAFF
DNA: TGTGCCAGCAGCCCCACATACCCTGACAGGGGGTACACTGAAGCTTTCTTT

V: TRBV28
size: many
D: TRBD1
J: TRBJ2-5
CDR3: CASSLEQGAGETQYF
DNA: TGTGCCAGCAGTTTAGAACAGGGGGCGGGGGAGACCCAGTACTTC

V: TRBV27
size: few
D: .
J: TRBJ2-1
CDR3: CASSPGASLGEQFF
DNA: TGTGCCAGCAGTCCAGGGGCTAGCTTAGGTGAGCAGTTCTTC

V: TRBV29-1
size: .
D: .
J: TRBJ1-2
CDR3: CSVDPGTNDYGYTF
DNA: TGCAGCGTTGACCCCGGGACAAACGACTATGGCTACACCTTC

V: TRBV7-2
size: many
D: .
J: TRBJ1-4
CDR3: CASSLQGGGNEKLFF
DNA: TGTGCCAGCAGCTTACAGGGAGGCGGGAATGAAAAACTGTTTTTT

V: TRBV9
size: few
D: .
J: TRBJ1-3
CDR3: CASSVGPRGKGVSGNTIYF
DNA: TGTGCCAGCAGCGTAGGCCCAAGGGGAAAAGGGGTCTCTGGAAACACCATATATTTT

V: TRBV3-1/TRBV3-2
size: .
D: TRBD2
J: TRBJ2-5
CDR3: CASSPWTSGQQETQYF
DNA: TGTGCCAGCAGCCCGTGGACTAGCGGCCAACAGGAGACCCAGTACTTC

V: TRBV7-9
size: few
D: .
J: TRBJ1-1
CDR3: CASSFLSGTNTEAFF
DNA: TGTGCCAGCAGCTTCTTGTCAGGAACAAACACTGAAGCTTTCTTT

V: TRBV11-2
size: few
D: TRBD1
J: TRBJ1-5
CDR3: CASSPNGQGNQPQHF
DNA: TGTGCCAGCAGCCCCAATGGACAGGGCAATCAGCCCCAGCATTTT

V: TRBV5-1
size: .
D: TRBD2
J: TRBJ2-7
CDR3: CASGLAGDKQYF
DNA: TGCGCCAGCGGACTAGCGGGAGACAAGCAGTACTTC

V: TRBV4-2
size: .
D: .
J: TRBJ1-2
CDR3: CASSQGRGFGGYTF
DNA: TGTGCCAGCAGCCAAGGTCGGGGGTTCGGAGGCTACACCTTC

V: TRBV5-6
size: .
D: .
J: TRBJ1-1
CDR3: CASSLGVTGMNTEAFF
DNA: TGTGCCAGCAGCTTGGGGGTGACGGGGATGAACACTGAAGCTTTCTTT

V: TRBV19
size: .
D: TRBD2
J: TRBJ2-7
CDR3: CASSIGAGVTYEQYF
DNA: TGTGCCAGTAGTATTGGAGCGGGAGTCACCTACGAGCAGTACTTC

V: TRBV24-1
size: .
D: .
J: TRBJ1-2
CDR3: CATSDHRSNWGYTF
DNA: TGTGCCACCAGTGATCACAGGTCTAACTGGGGCTACACCTTC

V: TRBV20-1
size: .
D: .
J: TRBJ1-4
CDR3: CSASVRVNEKLFF
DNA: TGCAGTGCTAGTGTGCGGGTTAATGAAAAACTGTTTTTT

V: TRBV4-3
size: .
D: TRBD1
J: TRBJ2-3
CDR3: CASSQEGQGADTQYF
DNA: TGCGCCAGCAGCCAAGAGGGACAGGGGGCAGATACGCAGTATTTT

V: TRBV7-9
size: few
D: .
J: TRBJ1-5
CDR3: CASTWGGNQPQHF
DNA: TGTGCCAGCACCTGGGGGGGGAATCAGCCCCAGCATTTT

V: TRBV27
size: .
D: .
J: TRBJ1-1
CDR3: CASGERYTEAFF
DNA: TGTGCCAGCGGTGAGAGGTACACTGAAGCTTTCTTT

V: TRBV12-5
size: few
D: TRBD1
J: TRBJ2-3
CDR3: CAYSPGQSADTQYF
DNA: TGTGCTTACTCCCCGGGACAGTCGGCAGATACGCAGTATTTT

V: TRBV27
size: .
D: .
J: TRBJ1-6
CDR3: CASNNKGLGSPLHF
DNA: TGTGCCAGCAACAACAAGGGGCTAGGGTCACCCCTCCACTTT

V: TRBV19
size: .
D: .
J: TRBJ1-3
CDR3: CASSIRQASGNTIYF
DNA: TGTGCCAGTAGTATTCGACAGGCCTCTGGAAACACCATATATTTT

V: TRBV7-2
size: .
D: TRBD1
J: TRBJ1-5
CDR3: CASSPTGGTVYNQPQHF
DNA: TGTGCCAGCAGCCCGACGGGCGGGACAGTATACAATCAGCCCCAGCATTTT

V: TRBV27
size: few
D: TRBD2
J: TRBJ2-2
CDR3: CASSSAGGSTGELFF
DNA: TGTGCCAGCAGTTCAGCGGGGGGTTCCACCGGGGAGCTGTTTTTT

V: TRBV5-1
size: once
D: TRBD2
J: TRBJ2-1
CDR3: CASSPTSGLPVDEQFF
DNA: TGCGCCAGCAGCCCGACTAGCGGTCTGCCGGTGGATGAGCAGTTCTTC

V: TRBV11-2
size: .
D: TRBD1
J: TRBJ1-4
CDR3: CASSFDRQGALEKLFF
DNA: TGTGCCAGCAGCTTCGACCGACAGGGGGCGTTAGAAAAACTGTTTTTT

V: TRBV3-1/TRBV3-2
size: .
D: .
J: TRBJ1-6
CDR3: CASSPTAGEPLHF
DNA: TGTGCCAGCAGCCCTACTGCGGGGGAACCCCTCCACTTT

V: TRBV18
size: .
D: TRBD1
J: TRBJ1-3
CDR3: CASSPRSGQGAVSGNTIYF
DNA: TGTGCCAGCTCACCACGCTCAGGACAGGGGGCGGTATCTGGAAACACCATATATTTT

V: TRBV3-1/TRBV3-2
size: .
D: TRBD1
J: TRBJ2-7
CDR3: CASSQAGTGNYEQYF
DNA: TGTGCCAGCAGCCAGGCCGGGACAGGGAACTACGAGCAGTACTTC

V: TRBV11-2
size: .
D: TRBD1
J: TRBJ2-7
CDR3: CASSEDPGQSYEQYF
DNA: TGTGCCAGCAGCGAGGACCCGGGACAGAGCTACGAGCAGTACTTC

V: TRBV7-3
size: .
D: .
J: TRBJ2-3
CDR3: CDRGGDTQYF
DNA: TGTGATCGGGGAGGAGATACGCAGTATTTT

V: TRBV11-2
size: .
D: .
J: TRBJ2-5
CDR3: CASSPQAPGETQYF
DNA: TGTGCCAGCAGCCCCCAGGCCCCAGGGGAGACCCAGTACTTC

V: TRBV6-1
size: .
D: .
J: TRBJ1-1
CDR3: CASSDQGGGTEAFF
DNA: TGTGCCAGCAGTGATCAAGGGGGGGGCACTGAAGCTTTCTTT

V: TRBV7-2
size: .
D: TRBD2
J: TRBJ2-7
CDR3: CASTRSSGTSGGSNEQYF
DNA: TGTGCCAGCACTCGGAGTTCCGGGACTAGCGGGGGGTCCAACGAGCAGTACTTC

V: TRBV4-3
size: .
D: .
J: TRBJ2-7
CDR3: CASSQDISIMRSSYEQYF
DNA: TGCGCCAGCAGCCAAGATATCAGTATCATGCGGAGCTCCTACGAGCAGTACTTC

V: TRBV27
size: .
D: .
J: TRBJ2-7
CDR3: CASSLSSLYEQYF
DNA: TGTGCCAGCAGTTTATCGAGCCTTTACGAGCAGTACTTC

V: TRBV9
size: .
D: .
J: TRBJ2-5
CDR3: CASSVNPGGTQYF
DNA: TGTGCCAGCAGCGTAAACCCGGGTGGGACCCAGTACTTC

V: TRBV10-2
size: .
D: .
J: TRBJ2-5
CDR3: CASSEPPSQETQYF
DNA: TGCGCCAGCAGTGAGCCCCCCTCTCAAGAGACCCAGTACTTC

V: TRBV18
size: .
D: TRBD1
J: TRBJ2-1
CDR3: CASSEGGQALNEQFF
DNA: TGTGCCAGCTCAGAAGGGGGACAGGCTCTCAATGAGCAGTTCTTC

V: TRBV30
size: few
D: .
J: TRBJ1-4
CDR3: CAWSQGLFF
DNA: TGTGCCTGGAGTCAGGGCCTGTTTTTT

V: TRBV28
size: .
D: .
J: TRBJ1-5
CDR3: CARGRRCRQPQHF
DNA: TGTGCCAGAGGGAGGAGGTGCCGGCAGCCCCAGCATTTT

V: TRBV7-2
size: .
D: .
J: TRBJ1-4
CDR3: CASSLVSFNEKLFF
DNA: TGTGCCAGCAGCTTAGTTAGCTTTAATGAAAAACTGTTTTTT

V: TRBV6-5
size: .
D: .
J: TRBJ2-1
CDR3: CASSSQTGLYINEQFF
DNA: TGTGCCAGCAGTTCGCAGACAGGTCTTTATATCAATGAGCAGTTCTTC

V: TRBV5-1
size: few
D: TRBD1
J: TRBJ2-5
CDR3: CASSLPPVGGDRERETQYF
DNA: TGCGCCAGCAGCTTGCCCCCGGTGGGAGGGGACAGGGAAAGGGAGACCCAGTACTTC

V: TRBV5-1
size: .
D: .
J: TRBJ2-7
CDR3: CASSLEQGRGHEQYF
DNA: TGCGCCAGCAGCTTGGAGCAAGGTAGGGGTCATGAGCAGTACTTC

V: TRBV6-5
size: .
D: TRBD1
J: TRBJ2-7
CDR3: CATRPWDRPSSEQYF
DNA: TGTGCCACCCGCCCTTGGGACAGGCCCTCCTCCGAGCAGTACTTC

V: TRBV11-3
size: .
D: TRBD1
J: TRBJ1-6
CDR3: CASSLPTGSNSPLHF
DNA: TGTGCCAGCAGCCTCCCGACAGGGTCCAATTCACCCCTCCACTTT

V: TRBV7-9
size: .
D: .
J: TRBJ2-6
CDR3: CASSLGAETSGANVLTF
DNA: TGTGCCAGCAGCTTAGGAGCGGAGACCTCTGGGGCCAACGTCCTGACTTTC

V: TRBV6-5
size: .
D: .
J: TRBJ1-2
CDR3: CASSSGFVGGGYTF
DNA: TGTGCCAGCAGTTCGGGATTCGTCGGGGGTGGCTACACCTTC

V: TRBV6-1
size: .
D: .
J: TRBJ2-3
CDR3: CASSELGTDTQYF
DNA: TGTGCCAGCAGTGAACTAGGCACAGATACGCAGTATTTT